These 16 T cell receptor beta chains were sequenced from one sample in a study of CD8+CD57+ T cells in acquired aplastic anemia. Genomic DNA served as template for TCR beta VDJ and CDR3 profiling. MiXCR, applied by TCRdb to the reads, yields one record per CDR3 protein. Of about 270,000 distinct CDR3 sequences detected, 55% to 65% appear once; the ten largest clones hold roughly 8%. The sequenced sample consisted of sorted CD4+, CD8+, or CD8+CD57+ T cells (not recorded which) from PBMCs. The receptors here all came from a human donor with severe aplastic anemia or a healthy control (not recorded which).

CDR3 coding DNA: TGTGCCAGCAGCTCCTCAGCGGGCGGCTCCTACAATGAGCAGTTCTTC. This translates into CASSSSAGGSYNEQFF. This sequence joins TRBV9 and TRBJ2-1, with D maybe TRBD2 (6 bases). The V and J ends lost 4 bases and 0 bases respectively, with 14 bases between them. The CDR3 spans 16 residues. CDR1 and CDR2 from the germline V gene are SGDLS and YYNGEE.

The chain recombines TRBV5-6 with TRBJ2-7, with D uncertain. V shed 0 bases and J shed 6 bases, with 16 bases lying between them. The CDR3 totals 15 residues. Germline assignment: CDR1 SGHDT and CDR2 YYEEEE. The CDR3 nucleotides are TGTGCCAGCAGCTTGGGGAGTGTTCTTACTCGCGAGCAGTACTTC. This sequence encodes CASSLGSVLTREQYF.

This clonotype was picked up many times. The chain employs TRBV5-8 and TRBJ1-1; D is undetermined. V dropped 4 bases and J dropped 0 bases, with 10 bases sitting between them. The CDR3 is 14 amino acids. The V gene's germline CDR1 is SGHTS and CDR2 YDEGEE. CDR3 sequence (DNA): TGTGCCAGCAGCAACCCCGATATGAACACTGAAGCTTTCTTT. Translating it yields CASSNPDMNTEAFF.

At least ten counts were recorded for this clonotype. The chain combines TRBV29-1 with TRBJ2-7, with D unresolved. V lost 6 bases and J lost 4, with 13 bases in between. CDR3 length equals 12 residues. From germline, CDR1 is SQVTM and CDR2 ANQGSEA. The CDR3 loop is CSVTSPGYEQYF. CDR3 nucleotides: TGCAGCGTCACCTCCCCAGGTTACGAGCAGTACTTC.

This clonotype was seen ten or more times. The rearrangement links TRBV5-1 to TRBJ1-1, with TRBD1 matching 8 bases. Germline CDR1 SGHRS, CDR2 YFSETQ. The CDR3 covers 16 residues. V shed 0 bases, J shed 0 bases, and the junction held 4 bases outside the gene matches. The CDR3, as DNA: TGCGCCAGCAGCTTGGCCGGGACAGGTTTGAACACTGAAGCTTTCTTT. It encodes CASSLAGTGLNTEAFF.

V gene TRBV20-1 combines with J gene TRBJ1-2; D is ambiguous. This CDR3 spans 13 amino acids. V was clipped by 0 bases and J by 4 bases, with 9 bases between them. CDR1 and CDR2 from the germline V gene are DFQATT and SNEGSKA (reference sequence). CDR3 protein: CSARDRSLYGYTF. CDR3 coding DNA: TGCAGTGCTAGAGATAGATCCCTCTATGGCTACACCTTC.

This chain links TRBV7-2 with TRBJ2-6; D tentatively reads TRBD1 or TRBD2 (5 bases each). V was clipped by 8 bases and J by 2 bases, with 7 bases between them. Germline V gives CDR1 SGHTA, CDR2 FQGNSA. This CDR3 region has 13 residues. CDR3 sequence: CASEGTGANVLTF. CDR3 sequence (DNA): TGTGCCAGCGAGGGGACTGGGGCCAACGTCCTGACTTTC. Complete variable domain (other parts from reference TRBV7-2 and TRBJ2-6): GAGVSQSPSNKVTEKGKDVELRCDPISGHTALYWYRQSLGQGLEFLIYFQGNSAPDKSGLPSDRFSAERTGGSVSTLTIQRTQQEDSAVYLCASEGTGANVLTFGAGSRLTVL.

Notes on this clonotype: Since no conserved phenylalanine or tryptophan closes the CDR3, a read error is the likely cause. This rearrangement joins TRBV7-2 to TRBJ2-7; 9 bases are a match to TRBD1. The CDR3 consists of 21 residues. The V gene's germline CDR1 is SGHTA and CDR2 FQGNSA. The CDR3 DNA reads as TGTGCCGGCAGCTCCCTAAGTTTGGGGACAGGGAAATCCCAAATGTCCTACGAGCAGTACTCC. Its translation is CAGSSLSLGTGKSQMSYEQYS.

About this clonotype itself: The junction and the germline gene differ at one end; a read error may be behind it. The V and J genes are TRBV2 and TRBJ2-3; D is uncertain. Germline CDR1 and CDR2: SNHLY and FYNNEI. The CDR3 has 15 amino acids. CDR3 amino acids: CASSQARQGTDTQYF. The CDR3 nucleotides read TGTGCCAGCAGTCAAGCTAGACAAGGCACAGATACGCAGTATTTT.

The J gene is TRBJ2-5, the V gene TRBV19; D is ambiguous. V was trimmed by 5 bases and J by 4 bases, leaving 11 bases between them. Germline V lookup: CDR1 LNHDA, CDR2 SQIVND (reference sequence). CDR3 length equals 13 residues. The CDR3: CASSAARIETQYF. CDR3 DNA: TGTGCCAGTAGTGCGGCCAGGATAGAGACCCAGTACTTC. Together with reference TRBV19 and TRBJ2-5, the CDR3 gives the full variable domain: DGGITQSPKYLFRKEGQNVTLSCEQNLNHDAMYWYRQDPGQGLRLIYYSQIVNDFQKGDIAEGYSVSREKKESFPLTVTSAQKNPTAFYLCASSAARIETQYFGPGTRLLVL.

The gene calls are TRBV29-1 and TRBJ1-3, with D unresolved. CDR3 length: 13 amino acids. CDR1 and CDR2 from the germline V gene are SQVTM and ANQGSEA. With 6 bases removed from V and 3 bases from J, the gap between germline ends came to 12 bases. CDR3 protein: CSVVPGGGNTIYF. The CDR3 region has the DNA TGCAGCGTGGTTCCGGGAGGTGGAAACACCATATATTTT.

This clonotype was picked up a small number of times. V is TRBV6-5 and J is TRBJ1-2; D perhaps matches TRBD1 (6 bases). Germline loops: CDR1 MNHEY, CDR2 SVGAGI. The CDR3 runs to 17 residues. V shed 0 bases and J shed 6 bases, with 20 bases lying between them. The CDR3: CASSYSGAMIDAHGYTF. As DNA, the CDR3 is TGTGCCAGCAGTTACTCGGGGGCAATGATCGACGCCCATGGCTACACCTTC.

This clonotype was seen many times. The genes are TRBV20-1 and TRBJ1-4; D possibly corresponds to TRBD1 (5 bases). Germline loops: CDR1 DFQATT, CDR2 SNEGSKA (reference sequence). Trimming cost V 5 bases and J 0 bases, with 7 bases left between them. The CDR3 extends over 13 amino acids. The chain's CDR3 is CSAGGATNEKLFF. Written as DNA, the CDR3 is TGCAGTGCTGGAGGGGCAACTAATGAAAAACTGTTTTTT.

The chain links TRBV24-1 to TRBJ2-5; 8 positions match TRBD1. Trimming removed 8 bases from V and 4 bases from J; junction bases left unmatched: 14. Germline V lookup: CDR1 KGHDR, CDR2 SFDVKD. CDR3 length equals 16 residues. The CDR3 DNA reads TGTGCCACCATGGCAGGGGGCATCTTTTTTGGAGAGACCCAGTACTTC. Translation: CATMAGGIFFGETQYF.

This clonotype appeared a single time. The junction departs from germline at one end; a sequencing error may be responsible. This chain joins TRBV5-1 and TRBJ2-7; D may be TRBD1 or TRBD2 (5 bases each). The CDR3 covers 13 residues. Germline V CDR1 and CDR2: SGHRS, YFSETQ. The CDR3 nucleotides read TGCGCCAGCAGCAGCGGACAAGCCTACGAGCAGCACTTC. Protein sequence: CASSSGQAYEQHF.

This clonotype was counted at least ten times. The chain has TRBV12-3 or TRBV12-4 and TRBJ2-1; D not certain. The V gene lost 10 bases and the J gene lost 10 bases, with 8 bases spanning the gap. The CDR3 is 9 amino acids. CDR3 sequence reads: CATGREQFF. CDR3 nucleotide sequence: TGTGCCACAGGACGGGAGCAGTTCTTC.